This T cell receptor beta chain appears in the sequencing data of a study of regulatory T cells in long-lasting Graves disease. Through Arm-PCR of CDR3 regions and iRepertoire HTBI primers, TCR beta libraries were built. A single record per CDR3 protein comes from TCRdb applying MiXCR to the multiplex PCR reads. Altogether around 250,000 distinct CDR3 sequences are present, about 20% being singletons, with the ten largest covering 11% to 15%. A note on this clonotype: Sequence at one end of the junction differs from germline and may be a read error.

This CDR3 is built from 16 residues. CDR1 and CDR2 (germline): SGHTA, FQGTGA. The time point denotes: newly diagnosed GD, antithyroid drugs for less than 3 months. There was RNA extracted from PBMCs, and the TCR library was made from it. This sample was shared with a second study, whose subject was T cells in Graves' hyperthyroidism and ophthalmopathy. That work contributes: Each patient was aged 18 to 65 and had newly diagnosed hyperthyroidism of under 2 months' duration.

The sequence derives from a woman in her twenties or thirties with Graves disease. V usage is TRBV7-3 and J usage is TRBJ2-7; 12 bases are shared with TRBD2. This specimen consisted of peripheral blood mononuclear cells (PBMCs), obtained at new diagnosis, from a patient treated with antithyroid drugs. Here the CDR3 DNA reads TGTGCCAACAGCGCCCTAGCGGGGGGGCTCTCCTACGAGCGGTACTTC. Translating gives CANSALAGGLSYERYF.